One and the same sample provided the 5 T cell receptor beta chains below, sequenced in a study of vaccination effects on CD4 cells after COVID-19. Peptide-pool stimulation followed by sequencing identified expanded antigen-specific CD4+ clonotypes in the ViraFEST assay. Isolation of CD4+ T cells took place after less than 12 days of culture. It was between March and December 2020 that the person had a SARS-CoV-2 infection confirmed by PCR. Their specific antigens are unknown. TCRdb's copy holds only in-frame clones and misses some; the assay was immunoSEQ multiplex PCR. The data contain around 46,000 clones, approximately 70% of them singletons. Sample: CD4+ T cells from PBMCs cultured with a peptide pool, taken before COVID-19 vaccination. The source of these receptors is a human donor who had a prior SARS-CoV-2 infection.

The J gene is TRBJ2-6, the V gene TRBV6-5, with D tentatively TRBD1 (5 bases). The ends were cut back, 2 bases at V and 1 base at J, with 6 bases in the middle. From germline, CDR1 is MNHEY and CDR2 SVGAGI. The CDR3 is 15 amino acids. The CDR3 DNA follows: TGTGCCAGCAGTTACCAGGGTTCTGGGGCCAACGTCCTGACTTTC. Protein: CASSYQGSGANVLTF.

The chain links TRBV3-1 (or the pseudogene TRBV3-2) to TRBJ1-6; possibly TRBD1 for D (6 bases). The CDR3 has 17 amino acids. The V gene's germline CDR1 is LGHDT and CDR2 YNNKEL (reference sequence). Trimming left V 4 bases short and J 7 bases short, with 20 bases between. The CDR3 sequence is CASSPNKGGAGNSPLHF. The CDR3 coding sequence is TGTGCCAGCAGCCCCAACAAAGGGGGGGCTGGGAATTCACCCCTCCACTTT.

The genes are TRBV9 and TRBJ2-2, with no clear D. V gave up 5 bases and J gave up 9 bases, with 20 bases separating them. The CDR3 covers 15 residues. CDR1 and CDR2 (germline): SGDLS, YYNGEE. The CDR3 spells CASSDNARTHRELFF. The CDR3 DNA reads TGTGCCAGCAGTGATAATGCTAGAACCCACCGGGAGCTGTTTTTT.

The rearrangement links TRBV4-2 to TRBJ2-7, with TRBD2 identical over 7 bases. The V and J ends lost 0 bases and 2 bases, in that order; junction bases with no gene match: 7. The CDR3 is 16 residues long. Germline-derived CDR1 and CDR2 are LGHNA and YNFKEQ. CDR3 bases: TGTGCCAGCAGCCAAGAGTGGAGCGGGGCTACCTACGAGCAGTACTTC. This translates into CASSQEWSGATYEQYF.

The CDR3 loop is CASSRSGSSTDTQYF. DNA of the CDR3: TGTGCCAGCAGCAGATCAGGATCTAGCACAGATACGCAGTATTTT. The chain employs TRBV9 and TRBJ2-3; D uncertain. CDR3 length: 15 amino acids. Germline CDR1 and CDR2: SGDLS and YYNGEE. V dropped 4 bases and J dropped 0 bases, with 12 bases sitting between them.